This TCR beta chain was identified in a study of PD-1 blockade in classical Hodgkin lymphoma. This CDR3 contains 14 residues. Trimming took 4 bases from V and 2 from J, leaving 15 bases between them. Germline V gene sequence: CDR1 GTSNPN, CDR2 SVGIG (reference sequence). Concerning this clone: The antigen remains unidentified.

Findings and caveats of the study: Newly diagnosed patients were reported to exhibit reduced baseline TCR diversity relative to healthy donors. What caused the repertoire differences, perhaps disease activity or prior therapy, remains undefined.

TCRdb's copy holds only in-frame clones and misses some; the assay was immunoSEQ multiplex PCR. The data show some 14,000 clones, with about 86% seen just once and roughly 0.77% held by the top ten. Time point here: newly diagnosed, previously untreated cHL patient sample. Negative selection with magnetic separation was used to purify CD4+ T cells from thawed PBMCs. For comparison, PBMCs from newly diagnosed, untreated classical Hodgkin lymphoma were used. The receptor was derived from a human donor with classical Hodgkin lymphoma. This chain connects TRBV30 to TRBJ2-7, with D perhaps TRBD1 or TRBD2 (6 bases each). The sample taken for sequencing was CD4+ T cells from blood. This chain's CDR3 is CAWNYRAGTYEQYF. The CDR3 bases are TGTGCCTGGAACTACAGGGCGGGGACCTACGAGCAGTACTTC.